This T cell receptor (beta chain) was captured by sequencing in a study of pediatric ulcerative colitis. Study results and caveats: A couple of patients' blood samples yielded substantially fewer templates. Rectal repertoires separated controls, mild-moderate and acute severe colitis.

Remarks on this clone: Its antigen is currently unknown.

Per germline, CDR1 MNHNY and CDR2 SVGAGI (reference sequence). The CDR3 contains 15 residues. J was trimmed by 9 bases and V by 6 bases; bases with no gene match: 8. Rectal tissue came from one to two pinch biopsies taken at colonoscopy. No immunosuppressive drugs were given to ulcerative colitis patients before diagnostic colonoscopy. Up to 500,000 reads were sequenced per sample. Clones were read by immunoSEQ multiplex PCR, and TCRdb kept only the in-frame ones, dropping some. The sample yields some 50,000 clones, about 79% seen once. The specimen sequenced was gut tissue. The source is a girl aged 10 to 17 with moderate ulcerative colitis. The chain joins TRBV6-6 to TRBJ2-1; 13 nucleotides align to TRBD2. CDR3 in amino acids: CASRGTSGVLFEQFF. As DNA, the CDR3 is TGTGCCAGCAGGGGGACTAGCGGGGTACTGTTTGAGCAGTTCTTC.